Included here is one T cell receptor beta chain sequence, with context. In the original workflow: From reference gene primer amplification, estimates of nucleated cell counts were derived. The assay was immunoSEQ multiplex PCR, and TCRdb's table has in-frame clones only and misses some. V and J calls and clone size follow that table, whereas D and trimming were derived from the DNA. The sample includes approximately 250,000 clones, approximately 87% seen only once; the top ten take about 4.6%. The data derive from a study of blood T cell repertoires in COVID-19. Study-level information: The study drew acute and convalescent COVID-19 samples from the United States, Italy and Spain. Sources were T cells, B-cell-depleted T cells, or PBMCs; the material itself was cDNA or gDNA.

The CDR3 extends over 16 amino acids. The J segment lost 5 bases and the V segment lost 5 bases, leaving 8 bases of the junction unmatched. The germline V gene encodes CDR1 MNHEY and CDR2 SMNVEV (reference sequence). This sequence was found in a man in his fifties or sixties who had recovered from COVID-19. This chain connects TRBV27 to TRBJ2-2; 10 positions agree with TRBD1. The sample comprised peripheral blood. CDR3: CASSQPRTGGTGELFF. CDR3 DNA sequence: TGTGCCAGCAGTCAACCCCGGACAGGGGGGACCGGGGAGCTGTTTTTT.